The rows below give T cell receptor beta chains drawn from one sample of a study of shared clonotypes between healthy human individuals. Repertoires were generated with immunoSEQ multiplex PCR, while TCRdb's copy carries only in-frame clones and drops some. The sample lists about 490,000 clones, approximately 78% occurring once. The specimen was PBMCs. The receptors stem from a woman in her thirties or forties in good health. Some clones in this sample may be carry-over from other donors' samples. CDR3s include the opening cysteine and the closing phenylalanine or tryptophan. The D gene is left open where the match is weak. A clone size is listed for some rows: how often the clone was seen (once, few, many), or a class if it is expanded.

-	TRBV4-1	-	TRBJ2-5	TGCGCCAGCAGCCCGGACCCGTTGGAGACCCAGTACTTC	CASSPDPLETQYF
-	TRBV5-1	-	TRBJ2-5	TGCGCCAGCAGCTTGGTCGGGACAATAGCAGGGGAGACCCAGTACTTC	CASSLVGTIAGETQYF
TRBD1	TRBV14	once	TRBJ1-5	TGTGCCAGCAGCCAAGGGCGGACAGGGCATCAGCGCAATCAGCCCCAGCATTTT	CASSQGRTGHQRNQPQHF
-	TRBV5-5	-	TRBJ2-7	TGTGCCAGCAGCTTGGCCCCTCCTAGCGCCGGCTACGAGCAGTACTTC	CASSLAPPSAGYEQYF
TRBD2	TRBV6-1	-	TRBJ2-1	TGTGCCAGCAGCGCTAGCGGACTCAATGAGCAGTTCTTC	CASSASGLNEQFF
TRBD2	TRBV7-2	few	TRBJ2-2	TGTGCCAGCAGCCGATTCCTAGCGGGAGATTCGGGGGAGCTGTTTTTT	CASSRFLAGDSGELFF
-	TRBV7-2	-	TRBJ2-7	TGTGCCAGCAGCTTAGGGGTCGGGAACTACGAGCAGTACTTC	CASSLGVGNYEQYF
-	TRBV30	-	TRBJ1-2	TGTGCCTGGAGTCCTGACGCGGGGGGCTATGGCTACACCTTC	CAWSPDAGGYGYTF
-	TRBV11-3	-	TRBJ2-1	TGTGCCAGCAGCTGGGGGGAGAGCTCCTACAATGAGCAGTTCTTC	CASSWGESSYNEQFF
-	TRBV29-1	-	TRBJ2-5	TGCAGCGTTGGGGACATTCAAGAGACCCAGTACTTC	CSVGDIQETQYF
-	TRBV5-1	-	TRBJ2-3	TGCGCCAGCAGCATCCGACAGACCGACACAGATACGCAGTATTTT	CASSIRQTDTDTQYF
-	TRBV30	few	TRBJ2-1	TGTGCCTGTCTTAGACAGGGAGGTGAGCAGTTCTTC	CACLRQGGEQFF
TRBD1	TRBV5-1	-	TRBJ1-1	TGCGCCAGCAGCCCAACTGACAGGGGGAACACTGAAGCTTTCTTT	CASSPTDRGNTEAFF
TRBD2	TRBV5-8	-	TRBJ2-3	TGTGCCAGCAGTTGGGACTATACAGATACGCAGTATTTT	CASSWDYTDTQYF
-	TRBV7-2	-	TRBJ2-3	TGTGCCAGCAGCTATACAGGGACAGATACGCAGTATTTT	CASSYTGTDTQYF
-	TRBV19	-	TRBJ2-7	TGTGCCAGTAGTATTGAGCCAGGGGCGGCGCAGTACTTC	CASSIEPGAAQYF
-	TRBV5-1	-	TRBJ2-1	TGCGCCAGCGGAACCGACGAGAACAATGAGCAGTTCTTC	CASGTDENNEQFF
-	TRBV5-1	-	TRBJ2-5	TGCGCCAGCAGATGGTCCGGCCAAGAGACCCAGTACTTC	CASRWSGQETQYF
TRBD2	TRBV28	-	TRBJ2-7	TGTGCCAGCAGAACGACTAGCGGTACCTACGAGCAGTACTTC	CASRTTSGTYEQYF
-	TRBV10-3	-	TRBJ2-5	TGTGCCATCGGCGGTAGCGCCCAAGAGACCCAGTACTTC	CAIGGSAQETQYF
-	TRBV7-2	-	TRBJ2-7	TGTGCCAGCAGCCGGGACACAAACTCCTACGAGCAGTACTTC	CASSRDTNSYEQYF
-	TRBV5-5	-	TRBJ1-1	TGTGCCAGCAGCATTTCCTACATGAACACTGAAGCTTTCTTT	CASSISYMNTEAFF
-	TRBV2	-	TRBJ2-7	TGTGCCAGCACCGGGACTTGGAGGTACGAGCAGTACTTC	CASTGTWRYEQYF
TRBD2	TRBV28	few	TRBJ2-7	TGTGCCAGCAGTTCATTGGGACTAGCGTTTAACGAGCAGTACTTC	CASSSLGLAFNEQYF
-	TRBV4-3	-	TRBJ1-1	TGCGCCAGCACCGCGCCGGGACCCCAGCGCACTGAAGCTTTCTTT	CASTAPGPQRTEAFF
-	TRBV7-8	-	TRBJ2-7	TGTGCCAGCAGCTTAGAACGACCCTACGAGCAGTACTTC	CASSLERPYEQYF
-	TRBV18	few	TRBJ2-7	TGTGCCAGCTCACCGGGACACGGCTACGAGCAGTACTTC	CASSPGHGYEQYF
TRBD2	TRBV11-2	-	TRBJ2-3	TGTGCCAGCAGCTTAAGGACGGGTCGGGGGGCAGATACGCAGTATTTT	CASSLRTGRGADTQYF
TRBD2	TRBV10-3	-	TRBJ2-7	TGTGCCATCAGTGAGGGGGTAGCGGGTGCCTACGAGCAGTACTTC	CAISEGVAGAYEQYF
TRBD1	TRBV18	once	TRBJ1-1	TGTGCCAGCTCACCTGTGACAGGGGACACTGAAGCTTTCTTT	CASSPVTGDTEAFF
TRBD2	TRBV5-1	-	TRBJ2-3	TGCGCCAGCAGCCCGGGACTAGCGGGAGGTGCAGATACGCAGTATTTT	CASSPGLAGGADTQYF
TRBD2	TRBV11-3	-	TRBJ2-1	TGTGCCAGCAGCTCTCTGGGCGGGAGCTCCTACAATGAGCAGTTCTTC	CASSSLGGSSYNEQFF
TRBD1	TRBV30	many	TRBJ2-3	TGTGCCTTTACCGGGACAGGGCTAGATACGCAGTATTTT	CAFTGTGLDTQYF
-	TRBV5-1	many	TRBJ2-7	TGCGCCAGCAGCTGGGGGGGTAAACAGGGTCTCTACGAGCAGTACTTC	CASSWGGKQGLYEQYF
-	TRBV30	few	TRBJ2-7	TGTGCCTGGAGTGGGGACACAACCTACGAGCAGTACTTC	CAWSGDTTYEQYF
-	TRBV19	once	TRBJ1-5	TGTGCCAGTAGTATAGAGTCGGTTAGCAATCAGCCCCAGCATTTT	CASSIESVSNQPQHF
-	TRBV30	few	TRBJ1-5	TGTGCCTGGAGTGTACGAGGCGATCAGCCCCAGCATTTT	CAWSVRGDQPQHF
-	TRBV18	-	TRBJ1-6	TGTGCCAGCTCACGAGACAGTAATTCACCCCTCCACTTT	CASSRDSNSPLHF
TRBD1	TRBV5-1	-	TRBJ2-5	TGCGCCAGCAGCCTGGGACAGGGAATGTGGGAGACCCAGTACTTC	CASSLGQGMWETQYF
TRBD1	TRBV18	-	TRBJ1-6	TGTGCCAGCTCACAAGCCGGGACAGGGAATTCACCCCTCCACTTT	CASSQAGTGNSPLHF
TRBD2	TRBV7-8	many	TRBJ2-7	TGTGCCAGCAGCTTAGGGGGTAGCGGGAGATCCGAGCAGTACTTC	CASSLGGSGRSEQYF
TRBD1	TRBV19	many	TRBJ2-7	TGTGCCAGTAGTCCCCGGGGACAGATTACCGCCTACGAGCAGTACTTC	CASSPRGQITAYEQYF
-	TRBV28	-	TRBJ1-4	TGTGCCAGCAACTCAGGGGCCTATAATGAAAAACTGTTTTTT	CASNSGAYNEKLFF
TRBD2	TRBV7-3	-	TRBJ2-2	TGTGCCAGCAGCCCAGCGGGAGGCGGTACCGGGGAGCTGTTTTTT	CASSPAGGGTGELFF
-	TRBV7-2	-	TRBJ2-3	TGTGCCAGCAGCGGATACAGGTCTAGCACAGATACGCAGTATTTT	CASSGYRSSTDTQYF
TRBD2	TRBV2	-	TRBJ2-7	TGTGCCAGCAGTCCCACGGGCGGGAGGGCCTCCTACGAGCAGTACTTC	CASSPTGGRASYEQYF
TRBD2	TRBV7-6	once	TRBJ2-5	TGTGCCAGCAGCCGTAGCGGGAGTCATGAGACCCAGTACTTC	CASSRSGSHETQYF
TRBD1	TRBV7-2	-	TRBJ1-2	TGTGCCAGCAGCTTGGACAGGTCAGCCTATGGCTACACCTTC	CASSLDRSAYGYTF
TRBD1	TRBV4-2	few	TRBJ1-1	TGTGCCAGCAGCCAAGAACAGGGGGCCGTTAACACTGAAGCTTTCTTT	CASSQEQGAVNTEAFF
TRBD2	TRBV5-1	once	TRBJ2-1	TGCGCCAGCAGCTTTGGACTAGCGGGAGACTTGAATGAGCAGTTCTTC	CASSFGLAGDLNEQFF
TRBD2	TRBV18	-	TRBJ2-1	TGTGCCAGCTCCCCAGGTTCTAGCGGGTTTGGCAATGAGCAGTTCTTC	CASSPGSSGFGNEQFF
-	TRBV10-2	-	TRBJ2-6	TGCGCCAGCAGTGAGCCCGGACACTCTGGGGCCAACGTCCTGACTTTC	CASSEPGHSGANVLTF
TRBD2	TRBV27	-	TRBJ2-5	TGTGCCAGCAGGGCCATAACCGGGACTAGACCCCAGCAGATGTCCCAGTACTTC	CASRAITGTRPQQMSQYF
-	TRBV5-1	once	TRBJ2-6	TGCGCCAGCAGCTTCGGACACAACTCTGGGGCCAACGTCCTGACTTTC	CASSFGHNSGANVLTF
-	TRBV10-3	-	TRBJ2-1	TGTGCAATCAGTGAGTCGGTCACCCGCTCCTACAATGAGCAGTTCTTC	CAISESVTRSYNEQFF
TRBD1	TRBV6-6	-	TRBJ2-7	TGTGCCAGCAGCCATGGACAGGGGATCTACGAGCAGTACTTC	CASSHGQGIYEQYF
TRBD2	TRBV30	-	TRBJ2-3	TGTGCCGCGGCTCTAGCGGGAGATACGCAGTATTTT	CAAALAGDTQYF
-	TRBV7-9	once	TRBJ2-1	TGTGCCAGCAGCCCGATGGTGCAGTCCTCCTACAATGAGCAGTTCTTC	CASSPMVQSSYNEQFF
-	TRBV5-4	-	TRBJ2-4	TGTGCCAGCAGCTCAGACCAGGAGGGCATTCAGTACTTC	CASSSDQEGIQYF
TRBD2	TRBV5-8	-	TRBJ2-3	TGTGCCAGCAGCGCCTCCCTAGCGGGAGTTACGCAGTATTTT	CASSASLAGVTQYF